In its sample, the clone carrying this TCR beta chain was seen a few times. The data were obtained in a study of PD-L1 blockade in urothelial cancer. Study overall: Blood was subjected to analysis at 3 weeks (second dose) and 6 weeks following treatment start.

The time point was: pretreatment peripheral blood. V lost 2 bases to trimming and J lost 0 bases, with 18 bases between them. Looked up from germline, CDR1 is MRHNA and CDR2 is SNTAGT. The CDR3 loop spans 18 amino acids. Sequencing was performed with immunoSEQ multiplex PCR; in TCRdb, only in-frame clones are kept and a portion is missing. The table records roughly 130,000 clones, less than 85% of them present only once. This sequence originates from a man aged 45-60 years with urothelial cancer. J is TRBJ2-3 and V is TRBV6-4; no definite D call. This sample comprised PBMCs, obtained around atezolizumab (anti-PD-L1) treatment. Here the CDR3 DNA reads TGTGCCAGCAGTGACCCCCCCAATAGCTTGGCAAGCACAGATACGCAGTATTTT. It yields the protein CASSDPPNSLASTDTQYF.